The 21 T cell receptor beta chains below all came from one sample that was sequenced in a study of Graves' ophthalmopathy and Graves' hyperthyroidism listed by TCRdb under 2018. Sequencing was carried out with an Illumina HiSeq 2000. For repertoire sequencing, TCR beta CDR3 regions were amplified from RNA transcripts. A first-round RT-PCR used HTBI primers with the Qiagen OneStep RT-PCR kit, followed by a second-round multiplex PCR, size selection and purification. TCRdb ran its own pipeline on the public reads, namely fastp trimming at Q25 and MiXCR clone calling, and kept in-frame beta chains. When rows share a CDR3 protein, they turn into one entry using the most common DNA and genes. Present in this sample are some 150,000 distinct CDR3 sequences, roughly 36% of which were seen just once. 8% to 9.5% of the sample is taken by the ten largest. Sequences were obtained from peripheral blood. The receptors were gathered from a man aged 25 to 40 with Graves' ophthalmopathy. Donor details come from another sample of the same person, matched by shared clones.

This clonotype was seen ten or more times. The chain uses TRBV6-2 or TRBV6-3 and TRBJ2-7, with TRBD2 matching 11 bases. Germline loops: CDR1 MNHEY, CDR2 SVGEGT. Germline trimming cut 8 bases from V and 3 bases from J; bases unmatched to any gene: 12. The CDR3 runs 16 residues. In DNA, the CDR3 is TGTGCCAGCGCTTCACCCCTTGGGACTAGCGGCTACGAGCAGTACTTC. It is translated as CASASPLGTSGYEQYF.

The V gene is TRBV12-3 or TRBV12-4, the J gene TRBJ1-1; 7 bases match TRBD1. J gave up 5 bases and V 6 bases, and 9 bases lay outside the gene matches. The CDR3 extends over 14 amino acids. CDR3 loop: CASSGSTGVTEAFF. CDR3 in DNA: TGTGCCAGCAGCGGATCCACAGGGGTAACTGAAGCTTTCTTT.

This clonotype has at least ten counts. The V gene is TRBV30, the J gene TRBJ1-1, with D unresolved. Germline V gene lookup returns CDR1 GTSNPN and CDR2 SVGIG (reference sequence). CDR3 length equals 13 residues. V was clipped by 3 bases and J by 4 bases, with 12 bases between them. The CDR3 sequence: CAWRRRESTEAFF. CDR3 in DNA: TGTGCCTGGAGAAGACGGGAAAGCACTGAAGCTTTCTTT.

The V call is TRBV20-1, the J call TRBJ2-5; TRBD2 agrees at 7 bases. The germline CDR1 and CDR2 sequences are DFQATT and SNEGSKA (reference sequence). Trimming removed 5 bases from V and 3 bases from J; junction bases left unmatched: 9. CDR3 length equals 14 residues. The chain's CDR3 is CSAPRTGREETQYF. In DNA, the CDR3 is TGCAGTGCTCCCAGGACGGGGAGGGAAGAGACCCAGTACTTC.

This clonotype was observed at least ten times. The gene calls are TRBV7-8 and TRBJ1-2; 8 nucleotides agree with TRBD1. J was trimmed by 1 base and V by 0 bases; bases with no gene match: 4. Germline V CDR1 and CDR2: SGHVS, FQNEAQ. CDR3 length: 16 residues. DNA for the CDR3: TGTGCCAGCAGCTTAGCGGGGACAGGACTTAACTATGGCTACACCTTC. Translation gives CASSLAGTGLNYGYTF.

In this sample, this clonotype turned up many times. The CDR3 region is CAISGDSYEQYF. CDR3 coding DNA: TGTGCCATCAGTGGGGACTCCTACGAGCAGTACTTC. V is TRBV10-3 and J is TRBJ2-7; D not resolved. This CDR3 contains 12 residues. In germline, CDR1 is ENHRY, CDR2 SYGVKD. V gave up 4 bases and J gave up 0 bases, with 4 bases separating them.

This clonotype was seen more than once but under ten times. The rearrangement uses TRBV6-2 or TRBV6-3 and TRBJ2-5; TRBD1 matches at 8 bases. The V gene end was trimmed by 5 bases and the J gene end by 4 bases; junction bases not matched to a gene: 6. Germline V gene lookup returns CDR1 MNHEY and CDR2 SVGEGT. The CDR3 covers 14 residues. CDR3 protein: CASSGRGRLETQYF. CDR3 DNA: TGTGCCAGCAGTGGCAGGGGGCGCTTAGAGACCCAGTACTTC.

The rearrangement links TRBV29-1 to TRBJ2-7; D possibly corresponds to TRBD1 (5 bases). The CDR3 is 12 amino acids. V was clipped by 3 bases and J by 3 bases, with 9 bases between them. Germline-derived CDR1 and CDR2 are SQVTM and ANQGSEA. The CDR3 DNA follows: TGCAGCGTTGAGACAGAGTTCTACGAGCAGTACTTC. Its translation is CSVETEFYEQYF.

The chain employs TRBV6-2 or TRBV6-3 and TRBJ2-5; TRBD2 might be the D (5 bases). The ends were cut back, 2 bases at V and 2 bases at J, with 6 bases in the middle. Germline V lookup: CDR1 MNHEY, CDR2 SVGEGT. The CDR3 loop spans 13 amino acids. CDR3 sequence (DNA): TGTGCCAGCAGTTACGGGAGACAAGAGACCCAGTACTTC. Translating it yields CASSYGRQETQYF.

The genes are TRBV9 and TRBJ1-1; D is perhaps TRBD1 (5 bases). The V gene's germline CDR1 is SGDLS and CDR2 YYNGEE. V dropped 4 bases and J dropped 2 bases, with 15 bases sitting between them. The CDR3 is made up of 15 amino acids. The CDR3 sequence is CASSKWGSANTEAFF. DNA of the CDR3: TGTGCCAGCAGCAAGTGGGGCAGTGCAAACACTGAAGCTTTCTTT. Filled out from reference TRBV9 and TRBJ1-1, the complete variable domain reads DSGVTQTPKHLITATGQRVTLRCSPRSGDLSVYWYQQSLDQGLQFLIQYYNGEERAKGNILERFSAQQFPDLHSELNLSSLELGDSALYFCASSKWGSANTEAFFGQGTRLTVV.

This chain connects TRBV7-3 to TRBJ1-2; perhaps TRBD1 as D (5 bases). The germline V and J ends were trimmed by 5 bases and 6 bases, with 13 bases remaining between them. The CDR3 is 13 amino acids. Germline assignment: CDR1 SGHTA and CDR2 FQGTGA. The CDR3: CASSRDPADGYTF. The CDR3 nucleotides read TGTGCCAGCAGCCGGGACCCGGCGGATGGCTACACCTTC. The variable domain in full, completed from reference TRBV7-3 and TRBJ1-2, reads GAGVSQTPSNKVTEKGKYVELRCDPISGHTALYWYRQSLGQGPEFLIYFQGTGAADDSGLPNDRFFAVRPEGSVSTLKIQRTERGDSAVYLCASSRDPADGYTFGSGTRLTVV.

The sample holds many counts of this clonotype. The chain couples TRBV4-2 to TRBJ2-7, with TRBD2 identical over 10 bases. J gave up 5 bases and V 4 bases, and 11 bases lay outside the gene matches. CDR1 and CDR2 (germline): LGHNA, YNFKEQ. The CDR3 runs 16 residues. For the CDR3, the DNA is TGTGCCAGCAGCCTAGCCCTTTTAGCGGGAGGAAACGAGCAGTACTTC. Its protein product is CASSLALLAGGNEQYF.

This clonotype has at least ten counts. This chain links TRBV24-1 with TRBJ2-7; D is ambiguous. With 0 bases removed from V and 2 bases from J, the gap between germline ends came to 7 bases. This CDR3 has 14 residues. Per germline, CDR1 KGHDR and CDR2 SFDVKD. CDR3 coding DNA: TGTGCCACCAGTGATTTGTCGGCTCCCTACGAGCAGTACTTC. Amino acids: CATSDLSAPYEQYF.

Ten or more counts support this clonotype. The rearrangement uses TRBV6-2 or TRBV6-3 and TRBJ2-7; 7 positions match TRBD2. Per germline, CDR1 MNHEY and CDR2 SVGEGT. The CDR3 covers 16 residues. Trimming removed 2 bases from V and 5 bases from J; junction bases left unmatched: 12. DNA for the CDR3: TGTGCCAGCAGTTACCACCAGGGAGGGAGTAGCAACGAGCAGTACTTC. Protein: CASSYHQGGSSNEQYF.

This clonotype occurred many times. The chain uses TRBV28 and TRBJ2-7; 9 positions agree with TRBD1. This CDR3 has 12 amino acids. The ends lost 5 bases at V and 9 bases at J; junction bases unmatched: 5. Germline V gene sequence: CDR1 MDHEN, CDR2 SYDVKM. This chain's CDR3 is CASSRGQGTQYF. The CDR3 bases are TGTGCCAGCAGTCGGGGACAGGGCACGCAGTACTTC. The whole variable domain, remainder taken from reference TRBV28 and TRBJ2-7, is DVKVTQSSRYLVKRTGEKVFLECVQDMDHENMFWYRQDPGLGLRLIYFSYDVKMKEKGDIPEGYSVSREKKERFSLILESASTNQTSMYLCASSRGQGTQYFGPGTRLTVT.

This clonotype has at least ten counts. This chain links TRBV6-5 with TRBJ2-7; possible D gene TRBD2, 6 bases. V was trimmed by 2 bases and J by 3 bases, leaving 11 bases between them. The CDR3 extends over 14 amino acids. Germline CDR1 is MNHEY and CDR2 is SVGAGI. The CDR3 nucleotides are TGTGCCAGCAGTTACCGTGGGGGGAGCTACGAGCAGTACTTC. Translating it yields CASSYRGGSYEQYF.

Of note for this clonotype: Relative to the germline gene, one junction end is altered; a read error may explain this. The rearrangement joins TRBV5-6 to TRBJ2-7; a possible D gene is TRBD1 (6 bases). The CDR3 length is 13 residues. CDR1 SGHDT and CDR2 YYEEEE come from the germline V gene. CDR3 DNA: TGTACCAGCAGTTTTGGGGGCTCGTACGAGCAGTACTTC. The encoded protein is CTSSFGGSYEQYF.

In its sample, this clonotype was seen many times. V gene TRBV27 combines with J gene TRBJ1-6; the D gene is possibly TRBD1 (5 bases). Trimming took off 8 bases at V and 11 bases at J, with 22 bases between the two ends. Germline V lookup: CDR1 MNHEY, CDR2 SMNVEV (reference sequence). The CDR3 length is 15 residues. The CDR3 spells CASRKRGLNPAPLHF. DNA of the CDR3: TGTGCCAGCCGGAAGAGGGGCCTTAATCCCGCACCCCTCCACTTT.

This clonotype was detected many times. The rearrangement links TRBV6-2 or TRBV6-3 to TRBJ2-5; possible D gene TRBD1, 5 bases. V was cut by 6 bases and J by 0 bases, with 14 bases left in between. Germline V CDR1 and CDR2: MNHEY, SVGEGT. This CDR3 is 15 amino acids long. The chain's CDR3 is CASSSIRVDQETQYF. DNA for the CDR3: TGTGCCAGCAGCTCCATCAGGGTCGACCAAGAGACCCAGTACTTC.

This rearrangement joins TRBV9 to TRBJ1-2, with a weak D call TRBD1 (5 bases). V was shortened by 7 bases and J by 2 bases, with 9 bases between the two germline ends. CDR1 is SGDLS and CDR2 is YYNGEE in the germline V gene. The CDR3 consists of 12 residues. CDR3 in amino acids: CASAGHNYGYTF. CDR3 DNA: TGTGCCAGCGCCGGACACAACTATGGCTACACCTTC.

This clonotype came up many times. The chain is built from TRBV28 and TRBJ2-7, with D unclear. Trimming cost V 5 bases and J 2 bases, with 16 bases left between them. CDR3 size: 15 residues. Looked up from germline, CDR1 is MDHEN and CDR2 is SYDVKM. The CDR3 is CASSPSDGRTYEQYF. The CDR3 region has the DNA TGTGCCAGCAGTCCCTCAGACGGCAGAACCTACGAGCAGTACTTC.